This record concerns one TCR beta chain sequence. The antigen remains undetermined. A read error may be the cause here, since a much bigger clone is one base away. This sample was taken from a study of blood T cells in healthy people across ages. Findings and caveats of the study: Roughly linear age-related decline in beta diversity appeared, significant by age around 36.

Alongside a J-beta primer mix, a sample-barcoded 5' primer served in a second PCR lasting about 7 to 11 cycles. MiXCR was run by TCRdb on the 5' RACE reads, yielding one entry per CDR3 protein. The table has some 1,000,000 distinct CDR3 sequences, 25% seen once. V lost 0 bases and J 5 bases, leaving 2 bases between the germline ends. The CDR3 consists of 11 residues. Germline CDR1 and CDR2: LGHNA and YSLEER. These data are also associated with another study on T cells of mothers and their children. As that study records: The study sampled a few healthy Caucasian mothers and their six children. Researchers put all of the extracted RNA into cDNA synthesis, using around 1.5 ug per 15 ul.

Sequenced: blood. The rearrangement joins TRBV4-3 to TRBJ2-7, with D hard to call. The sequence was collected from a girl aged 2 to 9 in good health. Here the CDR3 DNA reads TGCGCCAGCAGCCAAGATCACGAGCAGTACTTC. Translation gives CASSQDHEQYF.